This entry lists 13 T cell receptor beta chains sequenced from one sample in a study of cytomegalovirus exposure and HLA in healthy donors. The PCR ran on 60 Vbeta and 13 Jbeta primers. This table comes from immunoSEQ multiplex PCR, and its TCRdb copy is limited to in-frame clones, with some not included. The table lists about 140,000 clones, 79% of them singletons. Sequenced input: PBMCs. Source of these receptors: a man aged 35 to 55 in good health and CMV-seropositive.

The chain has TRBV19 and TRBJ1-2; unclear D gene. Trimming cost V 8 bases and J 8 bases, with 21 bases left between them. The CDR3 runs 14 residues. Germline V gene data show CDR1 as LNHDA and CDR2 as SQIVND (reference sequence). This chain's CDR3 is CASSQRTAGGGYTF. CDR3 sequence (DNA): TGTGCCAGTTCCCAAAGGACCGCCGGAGGGGGCTACACCTTC.

CDR3 in DNA: TGTGCCAGCTCACCACAACTAGCGGGAGCCATTCAGTACTTC. Translating it yields CASSPQLAGAIQYF. This chain joins TRBV18 and TRBJ2-4; 11 bases fit TRBD2. This CDR3 has 14 amino acids. Germline V gene data show CDR1 as KGHSH and CDR2 as LQKENI. With 1 base clipped from V and 9 bases from J, the junction kept 2 bases outside the gene matches.

V is TRBV19 and J is TRBJ2-7; TRBD2 matches at 12 bases. The germline V gene has CDR1 LNHDA and CDR2 SQIVND (reference sequence). This CDR3 comprises 13 residues. J gave up 2 bases and V 10 bases, and 3 bases lay outside the gene matches. CDR3 bases: TGTGCCAAGCTAGCGGGAGGGCCCTACGAGCAGTACTTC. Translated: CAKLAGGPYEQYF. Full variable domain (rest looked up from reference TRBV19 and TRBJ2-7): DGGITQSPKYLFRKEGQNVTLSCEQNLNHDAMYWYRQDPGQGLRLIYYSQIVNDFQKGDIAEGYSVSREKKESFPLTVTSAQKNPTAFYLCAKLAGGPYEQYFGPGTRLTVT.

The chain recombines TRBV5-4 with TRBJ1-4; unclear D gene. The CDR3 loop spans 15 amino acids. The V gene's germline CDR1 is SGHNT and CDR2 YYREEE (reference sequence). Trimming took off 5 bases at V and 6 bases at J, with 17 bases between the two ends. This CDR3 reads CASSRPGNNDEKLFF. DNA of the CDR3: TGTGCCAGCAGTCGTCCCGGGAACAATGATGAAAAACTGTTTTTT.

In nucleotides, the CDR3 is TGTGCCAGCAGCCCCGGCCTAGCGGGAGGGCCCTCGGAGACCCAGTACTTC. Protein sequence: CASSPGLAGGPSETQYF. The V gene is TRBV7-3, the J gene TRBJ2-5; 12 bases agree with TRBD2. The CDR3 is 17 amino acids. After removal of 5 bases from V and 5 bases from J, the junction contained 12 bases not matched to a gene. The germline V gene has CDR1 SGHTA and CDR2 FQGTGA.

The gene calls are TRBV28 and TRBJ2-7, with 9 positions matching TRBD1. The junction had 7 bases not matched to a gene; V was cut back by 6 bases and J by 7 bases. Per germline, CDR1 MDHEN and CDR2 SYDVKM. The CDR3 runs to 13 residues. Here the CDR3 reads CASRNRGLGEQYF. CDR3 DNA sequence: TGTGCCAGCAGAAACAGGGGGCTAGGGGAGCAGTACTTC. Complete variable domain (other parts from reference TRBV28 and TRBJ2-7): DVKVTQSSRYLVKRTGEKVFLECVQDMDHENMFWYRQDPGLGLRLIYFSYDVKMKEKGDIPEGYSVSREKKERFSLILESASTNQTSMYLCASRNRGLGEQYFGPGTRLTVT.

The genes are TRBV5-1 and TRBJ2-7, with 7 bases matching TRBD2. This CDR3 is built from 15 residues. Germline loops: CDR1 SGHRS, CDR2 YFSETQ. V gave up 4 bases and J gave up 6 bases; unmatched junction bases: 13. CDR3 residues: CASSTRGLADGEQYF. CDR3 DNA: TGCGCCAGCAGCACGAGGGGCCTAGCGGATGGCGAGCAGTACTTC. The variable domain in full, with the rest retrieved from reference TRBV5-1 and TRBJ2-7, is KAGVTQTPRYLIKTRGQQVTLSCSPISGHRSVSWYQQTPGQGLQFLFEYFSETQRNKGNFPGRFSGRQFSNSRSEMNVSTLELGDSALYLCASSTRGLADGEQYFGPGTRLTVT.

This clone was seen once. The chain couples TRBV11-3 to TRBJ2-1; no definite D call. The CDR3 runs 14 residues. Trimming shortened V by 5 bases and J by 4 bases, and 12 bases separated the two germline ends. Germline CDR1 and CDR2: SGHNT and YENEEA. CDR3: CASSAAGAYNEQFF. The CDR3 nucleotides read TGTGCCAGCAGCGCTGCTGGAGCATACAATGAGCAGTTCTTC.

The chain employs TRBV18 and TRBJ1-2, with D unclear. Germline lookup yields CDR1 KGHSH and CDR2 LQKENI. Trimming removed 2 bases at V and 2 bases at J, with 9 bases between. The CDR3 has 14 amino acids. The CDR3: CASSPFHSNYGYTF. In DNA form, the CDR3 reads TGTGCCAGCTCACCATTCCACTCCAACTATGGCTACACCTTC.

This clone was counted a single time. The CDR3 here is CAWSPDRNSPLHF. Written as DNA, the CDR3 is TGTGCCTGGAGTCCAGACAGAAATTCACCCCTCCACTTT. The chain combines TRBV30 with TRBJ1-6; tentative D call: TRBD1 (5 bases). V lost 2 bases to trimming and J lost 7 bases, with 9 bases between them. This CDR3 has 13 amino acids. The germline gives CDR1 GTSNPN, CDR2 SVGIG (reference sequence).

This chain uses TRBV30 with TRBJ2-2; no reliable D call. This CDR3 region has 13 residues. CDR1 GTSNPN and CDR2 SVGIG come from the germline V gene (reference sequence). V lost 0 bases and J 6 bases, leaving 8 bases between the germline ends. The CDR3 loop is CAWSVQTAGELFF. The DNA of the CDR3 is TGTGCCTGGAGTGTACAAACAGCCGGGGAGCTGTTTTTT. Complete variable domain (other parts from reference TRBV30 and TRBJ2-2): SQTIHQWPATLVQPVGSPLSLECTVEGTSNPNLYWYRQAAGRGLQLLFYSVGIGQISSEVPQNLSASRPQDRQFILSSKKLLLSDSGFYLCAWSVQTAGELFFGEGSRLTVL.

J is TRBJ2-7 and V is TRBV6-4; possibly TRBD1 for D (5 bases). Germline V gene data show CDR1 as MRHNA and CDR2 as SNTAGT. The CDR3 has 17 amino acids. The V and J ends lost 0 bases and 3 bases respectively, with 18 bases between them. The CDR3 protein is CASSDSRWQGNFYEQYF. CDR3 coding DNA: TGTGCCAGCAGTGACTCGAGATGGCAGGGAAACTTCTACGAGCAGTACTTC.

The gene calls are TRBV30 and TRBJ1-5; D possibly corresponds to TRBD1 (5 bases). From germline, CDR1 is GTSNPN and CDR2 SVGIG (reference sequence). This CDR3 is 13 amino acids long. Trimming cost V 4 bases and J 7 bases, with 14 bases left between them. CDR3 sequence reads: CAWTIGARQPQHF. The CDR3 region has the DNA TGTGCCTGGACGATAGGGGCAAGGCAGCCCCAGCATTTT.